These 17 T cell receptor beta chains came from one sample sequenced in a study of T cell responses to AZD1222 COVID-19 vaccine. Assay used: immunoSEQ multiplex PCR; TCRdb lists only in-frame clones, some missing. The sample yields about 170,000 clones, 93% seen once. The sequenced sample was peripheral blood, obtained on day 0 of AZD1222 vaccination. These receptors were obtained from an adult in good health.

Only a few counts were recorded for this clone. CDR3 sequence: CASSPQNVDTQYF. The CDR3 bases are TGTGCCAGCAGTCCACAAAACGTGGATACGCAGTATTTT. The chain employs TRBV27 and TRBJ2-3, with unresolved D. Germline V CDR1 and CDR2: MNHEY, SMNVEV (reference sequence). The CDR3 is 13 residues long. Trimming shortened V by 5 bases and J by 6 bases, and 12 bases separated the two germline ends.

The chain carries TRBV27 and TRBJ1-6; D not certain. V gave up 8 bases and J gave up 4 bases, with 9 bases separating them. Germline-derived CDR1 and CDR2 are MNHEY and SMNVEV (reference sequence). The CDR3 has 13 amino acids. This chain's CDR3 is CASGREYNSPLHF. In DNA, the CDR3 is TGTGCCAGCGGACGGGAATATAATTCACCCCTCCACTTT.

The chain links TRBV7-6 to TRBJ2-1; TRBD2 agrees at 9 bases. Losses at the gene ends were 5 bases for V and 9 bases for J; bases not matched to a gene: 2. CDR1 is SGHVS and CDR2 is FNYEAQ in the germline V gene. This CDR3 comprises 12 residues. The CDR3 nucleotides are TGTGCCAGCAGCGCTAGCGGGATTGAGCAGTTCTTC. This translates into CASSASGIEQFF.

The chain combines TRBV19 with TRBJ1-5; TRBD1 agrees at 10 bases. V dropped 2 bases and J dropped 3; count of bases not matched to a gene: 4. CDR1 LNHDA and CDR2 SQIVND come from the germline V gene (reference sequence). The CDR3 runs 16 residues. CDR3 region: CASSIRGQGVNQPQHF. The CDR3 coding sequence is TGTGCCAGTAGTATACGCGGACAGGGGGTCAATCAGCCCCAGCATTTT.

The CDR3 loop is CASRGSDRASYEQYF. DNA for the CDR3: TGTGCCAGTAGAGGATCCGACAGGGCATCCTACGAGCAGTACTTC. The V call is TRBV19, the J call TRBJ2-7, with 7 bases aligning to TRBD1. The CDR3 contains 15 residues. With V trimmed by 6 bases and J by 1 base, 9 bases remained unmatched. Germline lookup yields CDR1 LNHDA and CDR2 SQIVND (reference sequence). Full variable domain (outside the CDR3, taken from reference TRBV19 and TRBJ2-7): DGGITQSPKYLFRKEGQNVTLSCEQNLNHDAMYWYRQDPGQGLRLIYYSQIVNDFQKGDIAEGYSVSREKKESFPLTVTSAQKNPTAFYLCASRGSDRASYEQYFGPGTRLTVT.

This chain connects TRBV19 to TRBJ2-7; D uncertain. V was pared by 4 bases and J by 0 bases, with 1 base between. There are 11 residues in the CDR3. Per germline, CDR1 LNHDA and CDR2 SQIVND (reference sequence). The CDR3 region is CASSNSYEQYF. DNA for the CDR3: TGTGCCAGTAGTAACTCCTACGAGCAGTACTTC.

This sequence joins TRBV27 and TRBJ1-5, with D unclear. This CDR3 has 12 residues. V dropped 5 bases and J dropped 5 bases, with 7 bases sitting between them. Per the germline V gene, CDR1 is MNHEY and CDR2 is SMNVEV (reference sequence). Here the CDR3 reads CASSRGDQPQHF. The CDR3 DNA follows: TGTGCCAGCAGTAGAGGAGATCAGCCCCAGCATTTT.

The J gene is TRBJ1-1, the V gene TRBV19; D not resolved. Germline CDR1 and CDR2: LNHDA and SQIVND (reference sequence). Trimming stripped 5 bases from V and 1 base from J, with 8 bases between. The CDR3 length is 13 residues. This CDR3 is CASSSPQNTEAFF. DNA for the CDR3: TGTGCCAGTAGTTCGCCTCAGAACACTGAAGCTTTCTTT. The whole variable domain, remainder taken from reference TRBV19 and TRBJ1-1, is DGGITQSPKYLFRKEGQNVTLSCEQNLNHDAMYWYRQDPGQGLRLIYYSQIVNDFQKGDIAEGYSVSREKKESFPLTVTSAQKNPTAFYLCASSSPQNTEAFFGQGTRLTVV.

This chain connects TRBV4-1 to TRBJ1-6; TRBD1 aligns across 8 bases. CDR3 size: 14 residues. The germline gives CDR1 MGHRA, CDR2 YSYEKL. V was clipped by 1 base and J by 10 bases; unmatched bases: 3. As DNA, the CDR3 is TGCGCCAGCAGCCAAGGCCCAGGGGGCTCACCCCTCCACTTT. It translates to CASSQGPGGSPLHF.

The V gene is TRBV6-5, the J gene TRBJ1-5; D unresolved. The CDR3 is made up of 13 amino acids. The ends were cut back, 7 bases at V and 3 bases at J, with 10 bases in the middle. CDR1 and CDR2 (germline): MNHEY, SVGAGI. The CDR3 sequence: CASTPVVNQPQHF. As DNA, the CDR3 is TGTGCCAGCACCCCCGTTGTCAATCAGCCCCAGCATTTT.

The rearrangement links TRBV20-1 to TRBJ1-1; a possible D gene is TRBD1 (5 bases). The germline V gene has CDR1 DFQATT and CDR2 SNEGSKA (reference sequence). This CDR3 is built from 14 residues. V was pared by 3 bases and J by 4 bases, with 15 bases between. CDR3 residues: CSASKSDGGTEAFF. The CDR3 DNA reads as TGCAGTGCTAGTAAATCAGACGGGGGCACTGAAGCTTTCTTT.

This clone appeared once. The V gene is TRBV15, the J gene TRBJ2-2, with 7 positions matching TRBD1. Germline V gene sequence: CDR1 LNHNV, CDR2 YYDKDF (reference sequence). Unmatched junction bases numbered 11, after V lost 2 bases and J lost 8 bases. The CDR3 length is 16 residues. The CDR3 DNA reads as TGTGCCACCAGCAGAAAGAGACAGGGCGATGGAGGGGAGCTGTTTTTT. The encoded protein is CATSRKRQGDGGELFF.

This sequence joins TRBV5-1 and TRBJ2-1; D possibly corresponds to TRBD2 (6 bases). Germline assignment: CDR1 SGHRS and CDR2 YFSETQ. Trimming pared 0 bases from V and 7 bases from J, leaving 14 bases between. This CDR3 has 15 residues. Written as DNA, the CDR3 is TGCGCCAGCAGCTTGGCTGTAGGGGCGGGGAATGAGCAGTTCTTC. Translating it yields CASSLAVGAGNEQFF.

The chain carries TRBV24-1 and TRBJ2-1; D perhaps matches TRBD1 (6 bases). The CDR3 contains 13 residues. In germline, CDR1 is KGHDR, CDR2 SFDVKD. V was shortened by 3 bases and J by 11 bases, with 13 bases between the two germline ends. CDR3 DNA: TGTGCCACCAGTGATCTGATGACAGGACAGCAGTTCTTC. It translates to CATSDLMTGQQFF.

CDR3 DNA: TGCGCCAGCAGCCAAGTCATGGGGCAGGGAGGACAGCCCCAGCATTTT. Its protein product is CASSQVMGQGGQPQHF. This sequence joins TRBV4-1 and TRBJ1-5; D is possibly TRBD1 (5 bases). CDR1 MGHRA and CDR2 YSYEKL come from the germline V gene. The CDR3 runs 16 residues. The V and J ends lost 1 base and 7 bases respectively, with 17 bases between them.

The chain is built from TRBV11-2 and TRBJ2-7; 10 bases map to TRBD2. J was trimmed by 9 bases and V by 1 base; bases with no gene match: 12. Germline V gives CDR1 SGHAT, CDR2 FQNNGV. The CDR3 runs to 16 residues. CDR3 region: CASSLVASSGSVGQYF. The CDR3 bases are TGTGCCAGCAGCTTAGTGGCGTCTAGCGGGAGTGTGGGGCAGTACTTC.

The chain combines TRBV11-2 with TRBJ1-5; D gene uncertain. In germline, CDR1 is SGHAT, CDR2 FQNNGV. CDR3 length equals 14 residues. V was pared by 5 bases and J by 3 bases, with 11 bases between. CDR3 region: CASSVESINQPQHF. The CDR3 coding sequence is TGTGCCAGCAGCGTGGAGAGTATCAATCAGCCCCAGCATTTT.